This T cell receptor beta chain was identified during a study of cytomegalovirus exposure and HLA in healthy donors. The overall study: The 120 or so validation repertoires used the same platform as the approximately 700 first-cohort repertoires (as reported by a later analysis). Findings of the study overall: The majority of TCR sequences were rare, yet some public TCRs appeared in many donors.

The CDR3 consists of 14 residues. The V end lost 0 bases, the J end lost 5 bases, and 10 bases lay between the germline ends. Germline V lookup: CDR1 LNHNV, CDR2 YYDKDF (reference sequence). Of note for this clone: Its antigen remains unidentified.

The approximately 120-subject validation cohort, separate from the roughly 700-subject first cohort, included the donors. Method: immunoSEQ multiplex PCR; TCRdb's copy keeps in-frame clones and lacks some. This table holds 92,000 or so clones, about 96% found once. The receptor was derived from a man younger than 35 in good health and CMV-seronegative. V and J are TRBV15 and TRBJ1-1; D unresolved. The material sequenced was PBMCs. CDR3 DNA sequence: TGTGCCACCAGCAGAGATCAGGAAGGTACTGAAGCTTTCTTT. Translated, it gives CATSRDQEGTEAFF.